The entry below describes one T cell receptor (beta chain). This clone showed up just once. Its antigen is unknown. It has no much larger one-base neighbor in the sample; base qualities were not kept. The CDR3 regions of human TCRbeta chains were analyzed by immunosequencing. As for the authors' bioinformatics: Repertoire TCRs were matched against a reference library of SARS-CoV-2-specific TCRs generated with the MIRA antigen-specificity platform. Breadth meant the fraction of unique TCRs that were SARS-CoV-2-associated, whereas depth meant the fraction of total T cells that were SARS-CoV-2-associated. Using the MIRA data, each spike-specific TCR was assigned both to the spike region to which the TCR was reactive and to a CD4 or CD8 class. Log10-transformed breadth and depth values were compared by one-way ANOVA with Sidak's multiple comparisons tests. TCRdb holds this immuneACCESS table with in-frame rearrangements only. Some clones are missing; in checked studies, unresolved V genes explain under half, and the rest has no known cause. The V and J calls and clone size come from that table; D and trimming were worked out from the DNA. This sample has 100,000 to 150,000 clones in its table, and around 84% of those were observed once. The ten top clones hold about 27% of the sample.

The time point label, read with the paper, signifies: about 28 days (+/-7) after the second vaccine dose. AZD1222 recipients whose second dose came at about 4 weeks and those whose second dose came at about 12 weeks were combined into one group, since spike-specific TCR depth and breadth did not differ between the two schedules. Vaccinee samples came from UK trials COV001 and COV002, including a single-blind randomized controlled phase 2/3 trial of AZD1222 (ChAdOx1 nCoV-19) in healthy adults. For TCRbeta chain sequencing, PBMC samples were collected from trial participants at day 0 and at day 28 after the second dose. These data are taken from a study of T cell responses to AZD1222 COVID-19 vaccine (dated by TCRdb to the early 2020s). Broadly, across the study: A total of just over 230 trial participants underwent TCR sequencing, of whom roughly 210 had received two doses of AZD1222 and roughly 26 had received two doses of the MenACWY control vaccine. Trial participants were enrolled by age into subgroups of 18-55, 56-69 and 70-plus years, and roughly 150, 30 and 60 TCR-sequenced participants, respectively, were included in these subgroups. General study outcomes and caveats: The whole spike protein was spanned by vaccine-associated CD4 TCRs, and dominant responses were seen in regions 160-218 and 743-854. A significant rise in spike-specific TCR breadth and depth was observed after two AZD1222 doses relative to day 0 and relative to MenACWY recipients. Participants were mostly white British, with more females than males. The authors suggested clonal diversity may have been underestimated. Only a handful of AZD1222 recipients were SARS-CoV-2 seropositive at baseline, limiting conclusions about previously exposed vaccinees. Because no day 14 peak-response samples were available, the repertoires could be characterized only after the peak T cell response. Reportedly, almost half of the unique spike-specific TCRs recognized epitopes lying outside the regions that are mutated in the B.1.351 and B.1.1.7 variants. The 56-69-year group was small, and its depth increase did not reach significance, likely because of low power.

CDR1 and CDR2, looked up from the germline V gene (reference sequence), are MNHEY and SMNVEV. The CDR3 starts with the cysteine, ends with the phenylalanine, and has 16 residues. Solely the CDR3 DNA is kept, with 48 bases framed from the first base. V and J are truncated by 5 bases and 0 bases respectively, leaving an intervening sequence of 14 bases. The sequence was collected from an adult who received the AZD1222 COVID-19 vaccine. Recombination connected TRBV27 to TRBJ1-5, with TRBD1 perhaps the D gene, on 5 matching bases. Sequenced here: peripheral blood, sampled 28 days after the second AZD1222 dose. The encoded CDR3 is CASSRDGGNSNQPQHF. The DNA is TGTGCCAGCAGTCGCGATGGGGGGAATAGCAATCAGCCCCAGCATTTT.